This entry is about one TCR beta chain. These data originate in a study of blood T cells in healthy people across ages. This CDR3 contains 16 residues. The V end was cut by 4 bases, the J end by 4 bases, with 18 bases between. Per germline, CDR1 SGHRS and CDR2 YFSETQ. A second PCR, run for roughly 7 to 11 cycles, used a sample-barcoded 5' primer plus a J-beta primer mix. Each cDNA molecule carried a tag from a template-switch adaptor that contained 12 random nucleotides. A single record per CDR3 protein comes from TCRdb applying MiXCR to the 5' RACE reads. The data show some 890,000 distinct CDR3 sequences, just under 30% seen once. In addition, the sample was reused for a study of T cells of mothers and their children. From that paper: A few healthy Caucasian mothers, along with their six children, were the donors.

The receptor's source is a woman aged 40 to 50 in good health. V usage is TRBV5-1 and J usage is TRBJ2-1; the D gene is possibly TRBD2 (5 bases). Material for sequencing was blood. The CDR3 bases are TGCGCCAGCAGCGTCGCCGGGAACGCGGGTTACAATGAGCAGTTCTTC. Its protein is CASSVAGNAGYNEQFF.